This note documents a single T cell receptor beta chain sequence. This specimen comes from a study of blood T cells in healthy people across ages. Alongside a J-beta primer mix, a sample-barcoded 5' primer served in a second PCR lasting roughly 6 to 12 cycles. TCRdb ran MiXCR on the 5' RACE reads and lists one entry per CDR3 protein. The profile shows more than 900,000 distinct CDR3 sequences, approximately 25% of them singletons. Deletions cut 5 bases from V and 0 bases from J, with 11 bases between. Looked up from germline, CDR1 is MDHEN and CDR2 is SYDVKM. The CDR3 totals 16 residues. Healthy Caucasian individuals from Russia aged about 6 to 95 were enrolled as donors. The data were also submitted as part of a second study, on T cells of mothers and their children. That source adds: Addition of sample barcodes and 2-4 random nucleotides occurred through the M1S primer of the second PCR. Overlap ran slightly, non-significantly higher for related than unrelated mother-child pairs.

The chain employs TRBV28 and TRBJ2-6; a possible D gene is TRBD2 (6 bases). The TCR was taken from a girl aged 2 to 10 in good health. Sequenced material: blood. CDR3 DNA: TGTGCCAGCAGTCCCCGGGACTTCTCTGGGGCCAACGTCCTGACTTTC. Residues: CASSPRDFSGANVLTF.